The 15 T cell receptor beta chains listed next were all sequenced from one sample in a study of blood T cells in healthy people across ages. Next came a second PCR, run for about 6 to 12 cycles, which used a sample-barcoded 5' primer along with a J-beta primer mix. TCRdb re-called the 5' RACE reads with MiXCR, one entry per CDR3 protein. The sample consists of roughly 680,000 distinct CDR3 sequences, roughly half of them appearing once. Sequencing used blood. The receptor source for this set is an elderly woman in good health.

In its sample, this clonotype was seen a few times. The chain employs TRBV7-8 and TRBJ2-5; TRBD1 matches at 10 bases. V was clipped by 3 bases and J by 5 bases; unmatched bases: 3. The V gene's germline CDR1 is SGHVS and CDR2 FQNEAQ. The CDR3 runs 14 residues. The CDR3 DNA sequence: TGTGCCAGCAGCTTTTGGACAGGGGGGGAGACCCAGTACTTC. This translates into CASSFWTGGETQYF.

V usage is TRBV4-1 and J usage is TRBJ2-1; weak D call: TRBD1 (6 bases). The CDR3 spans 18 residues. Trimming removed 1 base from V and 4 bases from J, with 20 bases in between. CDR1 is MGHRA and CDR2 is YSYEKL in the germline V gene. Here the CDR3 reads CASSQAPPTGSGYNEQFF. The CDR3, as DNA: TGCGCCAGCAGCCAAGCCCCCCCTACAGGGTCAGGGTACAATGAGCAGTTCTTC.

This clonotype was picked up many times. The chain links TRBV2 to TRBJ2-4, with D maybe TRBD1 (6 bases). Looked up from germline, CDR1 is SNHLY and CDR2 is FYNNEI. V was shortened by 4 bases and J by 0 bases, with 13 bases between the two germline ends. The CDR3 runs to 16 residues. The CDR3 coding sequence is TGTGCCAGCAGTGCAGGGGACCACCTAGCCAAAAACATTCAGTACTTC. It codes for CASSAGDHLAKNIQYF.

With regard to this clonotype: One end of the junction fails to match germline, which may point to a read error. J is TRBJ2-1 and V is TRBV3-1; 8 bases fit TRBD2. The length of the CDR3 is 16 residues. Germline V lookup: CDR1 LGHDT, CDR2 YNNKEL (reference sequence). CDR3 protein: CASSQARSGAPNEQFF. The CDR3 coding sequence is TGTGCCAGCAGCCAAGCGCGTAGCGGGGCGCCCAATGAGCAGTTTTTC.

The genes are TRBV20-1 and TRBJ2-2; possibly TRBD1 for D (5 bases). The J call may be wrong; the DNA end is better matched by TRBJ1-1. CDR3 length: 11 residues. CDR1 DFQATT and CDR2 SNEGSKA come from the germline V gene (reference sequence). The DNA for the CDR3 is TGCAGTGCCCGGGGCCCTAGGGGAGCTTTCTTT. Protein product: CSARGPRGAFF.

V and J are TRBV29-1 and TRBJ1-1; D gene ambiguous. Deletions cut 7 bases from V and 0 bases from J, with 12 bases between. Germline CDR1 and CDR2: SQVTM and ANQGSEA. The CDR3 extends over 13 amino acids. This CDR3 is CSARIRVNTEAFF. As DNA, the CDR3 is TGCAGCGCTCGGATCCGGGTGAACACTGAAGCTTTCTTT.

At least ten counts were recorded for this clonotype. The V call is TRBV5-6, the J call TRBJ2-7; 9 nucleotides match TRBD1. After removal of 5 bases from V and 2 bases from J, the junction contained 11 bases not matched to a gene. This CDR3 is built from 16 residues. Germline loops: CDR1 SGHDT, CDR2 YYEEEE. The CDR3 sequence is CASSQRTGVIPYEQYF. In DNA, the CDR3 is TGTGCCAGCAGTCAAAGGACAGGGGTTATTCCCTACGAGCAGTACTTC.

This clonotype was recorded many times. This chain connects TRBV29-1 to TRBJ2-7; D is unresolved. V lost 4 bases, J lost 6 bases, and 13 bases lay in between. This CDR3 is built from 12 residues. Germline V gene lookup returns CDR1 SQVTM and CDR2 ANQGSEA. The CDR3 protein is CSVASGRGEQYF. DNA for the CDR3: TGCAGCGTTGCTTCCGGGCGTGGCGAGCAGTACTTC.

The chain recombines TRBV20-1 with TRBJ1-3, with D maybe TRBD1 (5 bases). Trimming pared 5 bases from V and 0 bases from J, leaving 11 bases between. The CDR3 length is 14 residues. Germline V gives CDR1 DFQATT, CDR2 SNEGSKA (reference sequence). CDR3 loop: CSALPTVSGNTIYF. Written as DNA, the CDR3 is TGCAGTGCTCTTCCGACAGTCTCTGGAAACACCATATATTTT.

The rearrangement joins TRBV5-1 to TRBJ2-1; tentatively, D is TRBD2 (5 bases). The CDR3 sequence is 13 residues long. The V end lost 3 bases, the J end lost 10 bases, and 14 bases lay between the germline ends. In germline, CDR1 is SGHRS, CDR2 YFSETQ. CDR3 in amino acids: CASSSIPSGEQFF. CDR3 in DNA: TGCGCCAGCAGCTCAATCCCATCGGGGGAGCAGTTCTTC.

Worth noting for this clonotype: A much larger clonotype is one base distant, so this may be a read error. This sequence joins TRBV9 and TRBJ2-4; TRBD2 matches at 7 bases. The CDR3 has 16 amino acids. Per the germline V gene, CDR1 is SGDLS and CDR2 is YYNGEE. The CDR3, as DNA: TGTGTCAGCAGCCCACCTTGGGAGGGAGGTGGAAACATTCAGTACTTC. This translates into CVSSPPWEGGGNIQYF.

The CDR3 sequence: CASSQETSTSVGTGELFF. The CDR3 nucleotides are TGCGCCAGCAGCCAAGAGACTAGCACTAGCGTGGGCACCGGGGAGCTGTTTTTT. The chain employs TRBV4-3 and TRBJ2-2, with 7 bases fitting TRBD2. V dropped 0 bases and J dropped 4; count of bases not matched to a gene: 11. The CDR3 contains 18 residues. The germline gives CDR1 LGHNA, CDR2 YSLEER.

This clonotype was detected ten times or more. The CDR3: CSARARGGSSYNEQFF. Written as DNA, the CDR3 is TGCAGTGCCCGGGCCAGGGGCGGTTCCTCCTACAATGAGCAGTTCTTC. The chain couples TRBV20-1 to TRBJ2-1; tentatively, D is TRBD1 (6 bases). There are 16 residues in the CDR3. Germline V gene sequence: CDR1 DFQATT, CDR2 SNEGSKA (reference sequence). V was trimmed by 6 bases and J by 0 bases, leaving 18 bases between them.

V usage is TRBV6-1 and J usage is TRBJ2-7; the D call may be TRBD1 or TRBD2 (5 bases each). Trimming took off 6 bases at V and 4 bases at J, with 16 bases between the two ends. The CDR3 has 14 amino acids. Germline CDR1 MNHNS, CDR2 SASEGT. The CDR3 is CASRTDYWAYEQYF. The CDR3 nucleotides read TGTGCCAGCAGGACAGACTATTGGGCTTACGAGCAGTACTTC.

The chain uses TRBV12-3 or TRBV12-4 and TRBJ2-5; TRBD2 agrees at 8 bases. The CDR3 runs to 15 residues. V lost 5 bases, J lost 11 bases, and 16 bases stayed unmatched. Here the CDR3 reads CASSRPGAGAYAQYF. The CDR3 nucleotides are TGTGCCAGCAGTCGACCTGGAGCGGGGGCCTACGCGCAGTACTTC.